Shown below are 4 T cell receptor beta chains from a single sample sequenced in a study of blood T cell repertoires in COVID-19. Some clones are missing from TCRdb's copy, which holds only in-frame ones; the method was immunoSEQ multiplex PCR. The sample carries around 310,000 clones, almost 90% recorded once. Sample: peripheral blood. All receptors derive from a woman in her thirties or forties with COVID-19, enrolled during active disease.

The chain combines TRBV7-2 with TRBJ2-7; 8 bases are shared with TRBD2. The CDR3 consists of 15 residues. J was trimmed by 7 bases and V by 2 bases; bases with no gene match: 10. The germline V gene encodes CDR1 SGHTA and CDR2 FQGNSA. The CDR3 loop is CASSLLGGAREEQYF. The CDR3 nucleotides read TGTGCCAGCAGCTTACTCGGGGGGGCCCGTGAAGAGCAGTACTTC.

The gene calls are TRBV27 and TRBJ1-4; 8 positions match TRBD1. V was clipped by 6 bases and J by 11 bases; unmatched bases: 11. The germline V gene encodes CDR1 MNHEY and CDR2 SMNVEV (reference sequence). This CDR3 has 14 amino acids. CDR3 sequence: CASRPGGSDKKLFF. CDR3 DNA sequence: TGTGCCAGCAGACCAGGGGGCTCAGATAAGAAACTGTTTTTT.

This chain links TRBV7-2 with TRBJ1-1; TRBD1 agrees at 7 bases. V lost 2 bases to trimming and J lost 3 bases; unmatched junction nucleotides: 3. CDR1 is SGHTA, CDR2 FQGNSA, per germline. This CDR3 is 14 amino acids long. CDR3 nucleotides: TGTGCCAGCAGCTTATCGGGACAGTACACTGAAGCTTTCTTT. It is translated as CASSLSGQYTEAFF.

This clone was counted between two and nine times. V is TRBV6-2 or TRBV6-3 and J is TRBJ1-1; TRBD1 agrees at 7 bases. From germline, CDR1 is MNHEY and CDR2 SVGEGT. The CDR3 totals 14 residues. V lost 6 bases to trimming and J lost 8 bases; unmatched junction nucleotides: 12. CDR3 bases: TGTGCCAGCAGCGATCGCAGGGACAGCCTAGAAGCTTTCTTT. Protein product: CASSDRRDSLEAFF.